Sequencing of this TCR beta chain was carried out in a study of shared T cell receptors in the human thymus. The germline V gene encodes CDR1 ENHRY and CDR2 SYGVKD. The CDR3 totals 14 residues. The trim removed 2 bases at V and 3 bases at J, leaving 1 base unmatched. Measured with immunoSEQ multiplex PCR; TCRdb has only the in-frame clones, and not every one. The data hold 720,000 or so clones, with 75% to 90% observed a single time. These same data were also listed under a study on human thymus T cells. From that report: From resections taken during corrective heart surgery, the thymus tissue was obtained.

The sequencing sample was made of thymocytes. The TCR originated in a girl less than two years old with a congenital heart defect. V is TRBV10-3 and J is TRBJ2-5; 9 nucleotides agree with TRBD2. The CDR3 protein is CAISEPSGEETQYF. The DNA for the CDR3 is TGTGCCATCAGTGAGCCTAGCGGGGAAGAGACCCAGTACTTC.